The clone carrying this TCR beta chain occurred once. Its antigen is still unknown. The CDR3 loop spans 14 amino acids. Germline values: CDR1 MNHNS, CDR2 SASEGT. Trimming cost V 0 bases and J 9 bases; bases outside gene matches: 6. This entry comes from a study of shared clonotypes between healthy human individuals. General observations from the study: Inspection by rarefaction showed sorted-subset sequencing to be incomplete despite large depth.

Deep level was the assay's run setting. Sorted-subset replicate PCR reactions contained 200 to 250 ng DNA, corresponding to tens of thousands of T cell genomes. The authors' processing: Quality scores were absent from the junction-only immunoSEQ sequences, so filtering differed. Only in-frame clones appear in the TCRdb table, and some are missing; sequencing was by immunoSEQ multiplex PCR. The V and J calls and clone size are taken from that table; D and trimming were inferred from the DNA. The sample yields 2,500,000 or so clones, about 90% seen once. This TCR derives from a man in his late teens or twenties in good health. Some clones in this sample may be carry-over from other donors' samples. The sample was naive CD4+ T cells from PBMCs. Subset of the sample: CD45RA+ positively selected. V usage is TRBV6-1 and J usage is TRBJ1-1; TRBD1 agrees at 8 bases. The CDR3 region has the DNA TGTGCCAGCAGTGAAGCAGACAGGGGAGGGAAAGCTTTCTTT. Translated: CASSEADRGGKAFF.